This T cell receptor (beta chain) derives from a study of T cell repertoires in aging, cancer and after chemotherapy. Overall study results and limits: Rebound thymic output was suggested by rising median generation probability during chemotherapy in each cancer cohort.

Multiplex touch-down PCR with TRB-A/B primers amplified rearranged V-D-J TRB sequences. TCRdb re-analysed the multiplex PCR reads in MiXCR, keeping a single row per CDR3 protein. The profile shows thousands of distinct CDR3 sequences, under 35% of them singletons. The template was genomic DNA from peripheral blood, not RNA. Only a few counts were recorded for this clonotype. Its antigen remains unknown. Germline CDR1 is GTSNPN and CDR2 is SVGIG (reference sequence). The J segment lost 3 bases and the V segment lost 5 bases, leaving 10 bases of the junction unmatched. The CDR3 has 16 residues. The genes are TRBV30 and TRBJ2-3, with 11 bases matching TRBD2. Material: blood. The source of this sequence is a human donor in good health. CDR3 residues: CAWGPGLAAGTDTQYF. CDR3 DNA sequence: TGTGCCTGGGGCCCGGGACTAGCGGCGGGGACAGATACGCAGTATTTT.